This TCR beta chain was found in a study of shared clonotypes between healthy human individuals. Study-wide findings and caveats: The study sampled only blood, and tissue repertoires likely differ.

Using immunoSEQ multiplex PCR, the repertoire was profiled, and TCRdb retains in-frame clones only, with some absent. The sample lists around 440,000 clones, 75% to 80% occurring once. Every one of the donors was a Caucasian adult that lived in Nashville, Tennessee. It was around 100 million PBMCs that unsorted samples used for genomic DNA. The V and J ends lost 2 bases and 1 base respectively, with 9 bases between them. In germline, CDR1 is SGDLS, CDR2 YYNGEE. CDR3 length equals 14 residues. Points on this clone: Its antigen remains unknown.

The material sequenced was PBMCs. V and J are TRBV9 and TRBJ1-1; D not resolved. This TCR derives from a woman between 35 and 50 years old in good health. Some clones in this sample may be carry-over from other donors' samples. The chain's CDR3 is CASSVNSWNTEAFF. CDR3 nucleotide sequence: TGTGCCAGCAGCGTGAACTCCTGGAACACTGAAGCTTTCTTT.